A selection of T cell receptor beta chains follows, all from one sample in a study of vaccination and CD4 T cells after COVID-19. Via MiXCR, TCRdb re-called the PCR reads, giving one row per CDR3 protein. The repertoire holds around 21,000 distinct CDR3 sequences, with roughly 49% as singletons. No antigen has been assigned to these receptors. The sample taken for sequencing was CD4+ T cells from blood, cultured in vitro. Receptor source: a human donor who had recovered from COVID-19. CDR3s include the opening cysteine and the closing phenylalanine or tryptophan. The D gene is left open where the match is weak. Clone size, where shown, is once, few, many, or a class for clones that have expanded.

d_gene: TRBD1
len: 14
abundance: -
j_gene: TRBJ1-5
v_gene: TRBV7-9
CDR3nt: TGTGCCAGCAGCTCCGGACAGGGAAATCAGCCCCAGCATTTT
CDR3aa: CASSSGQGNQPQHF

d_gene: -
len: 11
abundance: -
j_gene: TRBJ1-1
v_gene: TRBV2
CDR3nt: TGTGCCAGCATACAGTACACTGAAGCTTTCTTT
CDR3aa: CASIQYTEAFF

d_gene: -
len: 12
abundance: -
j_gene: TRBJ1-5
v_gene: TRBV20-1
CDR3nt: TGCAGTGCTAGACGGGGTTATCAGCCCCAGCATTTT
CDR3aa: CSARRGYQPQHF

d_gene: TRBD1
len: 13
abundance: few
j_gene: TRBJ1-2
v_gene: TRBV12-3/TRBV12-4
CDR3nt: TGTGCCAGCAGCTCGGACAGGGTTTTTGGCTACACCTTC
CDR3aa: CASSSDRVFGYTF

d_gene: -
len: 12
abundance: -
j_gene: TRBJ1-4
v_gene: TRBV6-1
CDR3nt: TGTGCCAGCCGTGGGACGGGGGAAAAACTGTTTTTT
CDR3aa: CASRGTGEKLFF

d_gene: TRBD1
len: 13
abundance: few
j_gene: TRBJ1-3
v_gene: TRBV20-1
CDR3nt: TGCAGTGCTATACAGGGGGAGGGAAACACCATATATTTT
CDR3aa: CSAIQGEGNTIYF

d_gene: TRBD2
len: 13
abundance: -
j_gene: TRBJ2-2
v_gene: TRBV20-1
CDR3nt: TGCAGTGCCCCCCTAGCGGGAACCGGGGAGCTGTTTTTT
CDR3aa: CSAPLAGTGELFF

d_gene: TRBD1
len: 15
abundance: -
j_gene: TRBJ1-2
v_gene: TRBV2
CDR3nt: TGTGCCAGCAGAAGATCGGGACAGGGGACCTATGGCTACACCTTC
CDR3aa: CASRRSGQGTYGYTF

d_gene: TRBD1
len: 15
abundance: few
j_gene: TRBJ1-4
v_gene: TRBV28
CDR3nt: TGTGCCAGCAGTACACTACAGGGGAGGAATGAAAAACTGTTTTTT
CDR3aa: CASSTLQGRNEKLFF

d_gene: -
len: 14
abundance: -
j_gene: TRBJ1-5
v_gene: TRBV20-1
CDR3nt: TGCAGTGCTAGGGCCCTGTTGCCCACCCAGCCCCAGCATTTT
CDR3aa: CSARALLPTQPQHF

d_gene: TRBD1
len: 14
abundance: -
j_gene: TRBJ1-4
v_gene: TRBV18
CDR3nt: TGTGCCAGCACGCAGAGACAGGGATCGGAAAAACTGTTTTTT
CDR3aa: CASTQRQGSEKLFF

d_gene: TRBD2
len: 12
abundance: -
j_gene: TRBJ2-1
v_gene: TRBV7-3
CDR3nt: TGTGCCAGCAGCCAAGCGGGGAGTGAGCAGTTCTTC
CDR3aa: CASSQAGSEQFF

d_gene: TRBD2
len: 16
abundance: few
j_gene: TRBJ2-1
v_gene: TRBV20-1
CDR3nt: TGCAGTGCCGATCCGGGGACTAGTGGTGCCCACAATGAGCAGTTCTTC
CDR3aa: CSADPGTSGAHNEQFF

d_gene: -
len: 11
abundance: -
j_gene: TRBJ2-7
v_gene: TRBV11-2
CDR3nt: TGTGCCAGCAGCTCCGGGTACGAGCAGTACTTC
CDR3aa: CASSSGYEQYF

d_gene: -
len: 15
abundance: -
j_gene: TRBJ2-3
v_gene: TRBV27
CDR3nt: TGTGCCAGCAGTTTAGGGGGGTGGCGCACAGATACGCAGTATTTT
CDR3aa: CASSLGGWRTDTQYF

d_gene: -
len: 14
abundance: few
j_gene: TRBJ1-5
v_gene: TRBV7-8
CDR3nt: TGTGCCAGCAGCTGGGGGGGCTCCAATCAGCCCCAGCATTTT
CDR3aa: CASSWGGSNQPQHF

d_gene: -
len: 14
abundance: -
j_gene: TRBJ2-4
v_gene: TRBV6-1
CDR3nt: TGTGCCAGCACCCTGGGGGTAGCCAAAAACATTCAGTACTTC
CDR3aa: CASTLGVAKNIQYF

d_gene: -
len: 15
abundance: -
j_gene: TRBJ1-2
v_gene: TRBV27
CDR3nt: TGTGCCAGCAGTCGACAAGGGACGTACGATAGTGGCTACACCTTC
CDR3aa: CASSRQGTYDSGYTF

d_gene: -
len: 13
abundance: few
j_gene: TRBJ1-1
v_gene: TRBV20-1
CDR3nt: TGCAGTGCGAGGCGGGGTACGAACACTGAAGCTTTCTTT
CDR3aa: CSARRGTNTEAFF

d_gene: -
len: 15
abundance: -
j_gene: TRBJ2-7
v_gene: TRBV12-3/TRBV12-4
CDR3nt: TGTGCCAGCACCTTAACAAACCCGGCCCTTGGCGAGCAGTACTTC
CDR3aa: CASTLTNPALGEQYF

d_gene: TRBD2
len: 15
abundance: -
j_gene: TRBJ2-7
v_gene: TRBV20-1
CDR3nt: TGCAGTGCCGAGAAGGGCAGCGGGAGGGCCTACGAGCAGTACTTC
CDR3aa: CSAEKGSGRAYEQYF

d_gene: -
len: 13
abundance: few
j_gene: TRBJ1-2
v_gene: TRBV28
CDR3nt: TGTGCCAGCAGTTTAGCGGTAGTCTATGGCTACACCTTC
CDR3aa: CASSLAVVYGYTF

d_gene: -
len: 17
abundance: few
j_gene: TRBJ1-2
v_gene: TRBV6-1
CDR3nt: TGTGCCAGCAGTGATCTCCCCACTGGCAGGACTAACTATGGCTACACCTTC
CDR3aa: CASSDLPTGRTNYGYTF

d_gene: TRBD1
len: 13
abundance: -
j_gene: TRBJ1-1
v_gene: TRBV29-1
CDR3nt: TGCAGCGTGGACAGGGGGACGGGGGCTGAAGCTTTCTTT
CDR3aa: CSVDRGTGAEAFF

d_gene: -
len: 14
abundance: -
j_gene: TRBJ1-1
v_gene: TRBV11-3
CDR3nt: TGTGCCAGCAGCTTCAGGGGAAGTGCAGCTGAAGCTTTCTTT
CDR3aa: CASSFRGSAAEAFF

d_gene: TRBD2
len: 18
abundance: -
j_gene: TRBJ2-4
v_gene: TRBV12-3/TRBV12-4
CDR3nt: TGTGCCAGCAGTCCGGGACTAGCGGAGGCCCTAGCCAAAAACATTCAGTACTTC
CDR3aa: CASSPGLAEALAKNIQYF

d_gene: TRBD2
len: 15
abundance: -
j_gene: TRBJ2-7
v_gene: TRBV19
CDR3nt: TGTGCCAGTAGTATTATAGCGGGAGGGAGTGGGGAGCAGTACTTC
CDR3aa: CASSIIAGGSGEQYF

d_gene: -
len: 14
abundance: -
j_gene: TRBJ1-1
v_gene: TRBV11-3
CDR3nt: TGTGCCAGCGGGCAGAGAAACATGAACACTGAAGCTTTCTTT
CDR3aa: CASGQRNMNTEAFF

d_gene: -
len: 12
abundance: -
j_gene: TRBJ2-5
v_gene: TRBV6-5
CDR3nt: TGTGCCAGCAGTTACGGGGAGGAGACCCAGTACTTC
CDR3aa: CASSYGEETQYF

d_gene: -
len: 13
abundance: -
j_gene: TRBJ2-5
v_gene: TRBV6-1
CDR3nt: TGTGCCAGCAGTGAACTGGGTCAAGAGACCCAGTACTTC
CDR3aa: CASSELGQETQYF

d_gene: -
len: 15
abundance: -
j_gene: TRBJ1-5
v_gene: TRBV6-1
CDR3nt: TGTGCCAGCACGGCTACTTCCGATAGCAATCAGCCCCAGCATTTT
CDR3aa: CASTATSDSNQPQHF

d_gene: -
len: 17
abundance: -
j_gene: TRBJ1-6
v_gene: TRBV4-1
CDR3nt: TGCGCCAGCACCCCGGGACCTCCACGAACTCGTGATTCACCCCTCCACTTT
CDR3aa: CASTPGPPRTRDSPLHF

d_gene: -
len: 14
abundance: once
j_gene: TRBJ1-1
v_gene: TRBV20-1
CDR3nt: TGCAGTGCTAGAGAAATGAGGGGAAACACTGAAGCTTTCTTT
CDR3aa: CSAREMRGNTEAFF

d_gene: -
len: 15
abundance: -
j_gene: TRBJ2-5
v_gene: TRBV11-3
CDR3nt: TGTGCCAGCAGCTTAGGGGGTGCCCAGGGCGGGACCCAGTACTTC
CDR3aa: CASSLGGAQGGTQYF

d_gene: -
len: 15
abundance: -
j_gene: TRBJ2-1
v_gene: TRBV20-1
CDR3nt: TGCAGTGCTACCGGGGCCGACCTGACCGACAATGAGCAGTTCTTC
CDR3aa: CSATGADLTDNEQFF

d_gene: -
len: 18
abundance: few
j_gene: TRBJ1-2
v_gene: TRBV4-1
CDR3nt: TGCGCCAGCAGCCAAGAGCCCGGTGGGGGGCGCTGGAAGTTTGGCTACACCTTC
CDR3aa: CASSQEPGGGRWKFGYTF

d_gene: -
len: 15
abundance: few
j_gene: TRBJ1-5
v_gene: TRBV27
CDR3nt: TGTGCCAGCAGTTTACAAGGTCGGGTCAATCAGCCCCAGCATTTT
CDR3aa: CASSLQGRVNQPQHF

d_gene: -
len: 14
abundance: -
j_gene: TRBJ1-1
v_gene: TRBV27
CDR3nt: TGTGCCAGCAGTTTATGGGGGGAGAACACTGAAGCTTTCTTT
CDR3aa: CASSLWGENTEAFF

d_gene: -
len: 14
abundance: few
j_gene: TRBJ1-5
v_gene: TRBV10-3
CDR3nt: TGTGCCATCAGTGAGACAGGGAACGGTCAGCCCCAGCATTTT
CDR3aa: CAISETGNGQPQHF

d_gene: TRBD2
len: 15
abundance: -
j_gene: TRBJ2-7
v_gene: TRBV5-4
CDR3nt: TGTGCCAGCAGCCCGCCGGGGGGGGGGTTATTGGAGCAGTACTTC
CDR3aa: CASSPPGGGLLEQYF

d_gene: TRBD1
len: 17
abundance: few
j_gene: TRBJ1-6
v_gene: TRBV4-3
CDR3nt: TGCGCCAGCAGCCAAGTCGGGAGGGGACAGCAAAATTCACCCCTCCACTTT
CDR3aa: CASSQVGRGQQNSPLHF

d_gene: -
len: 14
abundance: -
j_gene: TRBJ1-1
v_gene: TRBV2
CDR3nt: TGTGCCAGCAGAATAGGGGGGGCGAACACTGAAGCTTTCTTT
CDR3aa: CASRIGGANTEAFF